Each of the 9 T cell receptor beta chains below was sequenced from the same sample in a study of T cells in Graves' hyperthyroidism and ophthalmopathy. TCR beta CDR3 sequences were amplified from RNA transcripts. The HTBI primer set drove a first-round RT-PCR of the TCR CDR3. TCRdb recomputed calls from the multiplex PCR reads with MiXCR, one row per CDR3 protein. The sample lists nearly 750,000 distinct CDR3 sequences, approximately 36% occurring once. The sequenced sample consisted of blood. These receptors were obtained from a woman aged 40 to 50 with Graves' hyperthyroidism.

This clonotype was seen more than once but under ten times. The chain joins TRBV7-2 to TRBJ2-7; 9 bases are a match to TRBD2. Germline CDR1 and CDR2: SGHTA and FQGNSA. This CDR3 region has 16 residues. Trimming at V came to 4 bases and at J to 4 bases, leaving 11 bases not matched to a gene. The CDR3 loop is CASSSQPLAGEYEQYF. CDR3 coding DNA: TGTGCCAGCAGCTCCCAACCCTTAGCGGGAGAATACGAGCAGTACTTC.

This clonotype showed up many times. The chain links TRBV29-1 to TRBJ2-2, with D uncertain. Trimming stripped 4 bases from V and 7 bases from J, with 7 bases between. The CDR3 is 11 residues long. Germline V lookup: CDR1 SQVTM, CDR2 ANQGSEA. CDR3 in amino acids: CSVVYVGELFF. CDR3 DNA sequence: TGCAGCGTTGTCTATGTCGGGGAGCTGTTTTTT.

This chain connects TRBV2 to TRBJ1-2, with unresolved D. The V end lost 3 bases, the J end lost 4 bases, and 15 bases lay between the germline ends. Germline V gene sequence: CDR1 SNHLY, CDR2 FYNNEI. The CDR3 has 15 residues. CDR3 sequence reads: CASSERGFNLYGYTF. The CDR3 DNA reads TGTGCCAGCAGTGAGCGGGGATTCAACCTCTATGGCTACACCTTC.

This clonotype was recorded at least ten times. The V gene is TRBV19, the J gene TRBJ1-1, with 9 bases matching TRBD1. With 9 bases clipped from V and 5 bases from J, the junction kept 7 bases outside the gene matches. CDR1 LNHDA and CDR2 SQIVND come from the germline V gene (reference sequence). The CDR3 is made up of 13 amino acids. The CDR3 DNA sequence: TGTGCCAGCAAGGGACAGGGCTGGACTGAAGCTTTCTTT. This gives the protein CASKGQGWTEAFF.

Remarks on this clonotype: It may be a read error: a sequence one base away is much more abundant. The chain recombines TRBV7-9 with TRBJ1-4; no firm D call. The CDR3 is 12 residues long. The germline V gene has CDR1 SEHNR and CDR2 FQNEAQ (reference sequence). V lost 5 bases and J 8 bases, leaving 9 bases between the germline ends. CDR3 protein: CASSRGLEKLFF. Written as DNA, the CDR3 is TGTGCCAGCAGCCGAGGGCTGGAAAAACTGTTTTTT. The full variable domain, with the rest looked up from reference TRBV7-9 and TRBJ1-4, is DTGVSQNPRHKITKRGQNVTFRCDPISEHNRLYWYRQTLGQGPEFLTYFQNEAQLEKSRLLSDRFSAERPKGSFSTLEIQRTEQGDSAMYLCASSRGLEKLFFGSGTQLSVL.

This clonotype was observed a few times. The chain couples TRBV3-1 to TRBJ1-2, with a possible D match to TRBD1 (6 bases). The V gene's germline CDR1 is LGHDT and CDR2 YNNKEL (reference sequence). V lost 0 bases, J lost 6 bases, and 14 bases lay in between. This CDR3 is 15 amino acids long. CDR3 region: CASSQERRDIDGYTF. Here the CDR3 DNA reads TGTGCCAGCAGCCAAGAAAGGCGGGACATCGATGGCTACACCTTC.

Regarding this clonotype: Since a much larger clone is just one base distant, this may be a read error. A read error is likely, as this CDR3 ends without the conserved phenylalanine or tryptophan. J is TRBJ1-3 and V is TRBV10-3, with 8 nucleotides matching TRBD1. V lost 10 bases to trimming and J lost 0 bases; unmatched junction nucleotides: 11. Germline CDR1 ENHRY, CDR2 SYGVKD. This CDR3 comprises 16 residues. In DNA form, the CDR3 reads TGTGCCACGGGACAGGAAATCCCCGACTCTGGAAACACCATATATTCT. It specifies CATGQEIPDSGNTIYS.

The chain recombines TRBV6-6 with TRBJ1-5; 9 bases are a match to TRBD1. V lost 6 bases to trimming and J lost 4 bases; unmatched junction nucleotides: 10. Germline V gene data show CDR1 as MNHNY and CDR2 as SVGAGI (reference sequence). The CDR3 spans 16 residues. CDR3 region: CASRETGGIKNQPQHF. The CDR3 DNA is TGTGCCAGCAGGGAAACAGGGGGCATTAAGAATCAGCCCCAGCATTTT.

This clonotype has at least ten counts. CDR3 residues: CASNGQYSNQPQHF. The CDR3 DNA sequence: TGTGCCAGCAACGGACAGTATAGCAATCAGCCCCAGCATTTT. This chain uses TRBV6-5 with TRBJ1-5, with TRBD1 as a possible D gene (6 bases). The CDR3 is 14 amino acids. CDR1 is MNHEY and CDR2 is SVGAGI in the germline V gene. V was trimmed by 7 bases and J by 0 bases, leaving 10 bases between them.